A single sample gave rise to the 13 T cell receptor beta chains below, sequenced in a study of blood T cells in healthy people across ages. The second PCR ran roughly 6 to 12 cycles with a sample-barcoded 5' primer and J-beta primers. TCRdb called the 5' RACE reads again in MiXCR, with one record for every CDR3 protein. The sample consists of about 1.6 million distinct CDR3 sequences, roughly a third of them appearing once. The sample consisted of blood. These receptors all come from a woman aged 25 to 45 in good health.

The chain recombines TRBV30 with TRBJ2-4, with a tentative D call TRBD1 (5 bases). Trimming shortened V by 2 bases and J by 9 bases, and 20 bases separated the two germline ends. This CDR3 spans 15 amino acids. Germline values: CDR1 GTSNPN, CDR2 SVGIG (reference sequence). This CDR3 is CAWSRTSARALIQYF. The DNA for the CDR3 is TGTGCCTGGAGTCGAACGAGTGCCAGGGCGCTCATTCAGTACTTC.

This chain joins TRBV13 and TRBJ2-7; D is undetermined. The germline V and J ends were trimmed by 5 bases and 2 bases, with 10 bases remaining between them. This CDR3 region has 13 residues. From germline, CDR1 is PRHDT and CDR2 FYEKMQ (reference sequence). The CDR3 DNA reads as TGTGCCAGCAGCCCTAGGAATGCCTACGAGCAGTACTTC. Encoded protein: CASSPRNAYEQYF.

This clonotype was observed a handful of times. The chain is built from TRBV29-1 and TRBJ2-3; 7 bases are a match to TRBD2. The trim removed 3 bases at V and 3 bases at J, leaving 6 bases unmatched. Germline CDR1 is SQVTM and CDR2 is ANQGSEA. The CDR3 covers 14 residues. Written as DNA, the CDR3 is TGCAGCGTTGACGACGGGGGGTGGACAGATACGCAGTATTTT. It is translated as CSVDDGGWTDTQYF.

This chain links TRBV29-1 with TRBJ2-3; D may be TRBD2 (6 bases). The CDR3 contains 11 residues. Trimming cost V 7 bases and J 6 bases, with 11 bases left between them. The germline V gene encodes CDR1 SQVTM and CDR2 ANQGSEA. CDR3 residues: CSAHGGDTQYF. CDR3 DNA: TGCAGCGCCCATGGAGGGGATACGCAGTATTTT.

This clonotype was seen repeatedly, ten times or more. As DNA, the CDR3 is TGTGCCAGCCTGCGGAGCACAGATACGCAGTATTTT. Translating gives CASLRSTDTQYF. V is TRBV11-2 and J is TRBJ2-3; D is undetermined. V dropped 8 bases and J dropped 0 bases, with 6 bases sitting between them. CDR1 and CDR2 (germline): SGHAT, FQNNGV. The CDR3 is made up of 12 amino acids.

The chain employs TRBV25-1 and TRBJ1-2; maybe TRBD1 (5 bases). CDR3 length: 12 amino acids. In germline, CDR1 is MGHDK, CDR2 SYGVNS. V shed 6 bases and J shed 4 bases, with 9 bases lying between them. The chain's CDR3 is CASRAGLYGYTF. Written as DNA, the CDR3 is TGTGCCAGCAGGGCGGGACTCTATGGCTACACCTTC.

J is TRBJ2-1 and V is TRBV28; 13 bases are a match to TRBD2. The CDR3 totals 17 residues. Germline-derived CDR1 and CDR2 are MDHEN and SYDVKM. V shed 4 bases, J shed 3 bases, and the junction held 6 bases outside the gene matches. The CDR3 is CASSWGTSGNNYNEQFF. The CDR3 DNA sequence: TGTGCCAGCAGTTGGGGGACTAGCGGGAATAACTACAATGAGCAGTTCTTC.

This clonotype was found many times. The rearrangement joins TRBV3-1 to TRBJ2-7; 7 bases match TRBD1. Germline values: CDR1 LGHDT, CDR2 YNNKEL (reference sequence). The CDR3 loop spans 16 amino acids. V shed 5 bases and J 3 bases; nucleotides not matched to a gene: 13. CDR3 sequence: CASSKWDSRNGYEQYF. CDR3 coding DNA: TGTGCCAGCAGCAAATGGGACAGTCGAAATGGCTACGAGCAGTACTTC.

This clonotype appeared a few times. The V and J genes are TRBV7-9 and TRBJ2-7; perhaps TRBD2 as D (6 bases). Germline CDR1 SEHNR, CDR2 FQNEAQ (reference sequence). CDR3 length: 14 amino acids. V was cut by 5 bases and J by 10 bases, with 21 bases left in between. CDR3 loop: CASSLGVAARAQYF. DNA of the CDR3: TGTGCCAGCAGCCTCGGTGTAGCGGCTAGGGCCCAGTACTTC.

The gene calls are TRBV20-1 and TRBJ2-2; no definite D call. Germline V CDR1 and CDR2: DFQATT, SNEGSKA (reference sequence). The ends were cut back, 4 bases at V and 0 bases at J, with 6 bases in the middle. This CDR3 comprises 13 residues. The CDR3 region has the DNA TGCAGTGCTACGGCCCCGAACACCGGGGAGCTGTTTTTT. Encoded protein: CSATAPNTGELFF.

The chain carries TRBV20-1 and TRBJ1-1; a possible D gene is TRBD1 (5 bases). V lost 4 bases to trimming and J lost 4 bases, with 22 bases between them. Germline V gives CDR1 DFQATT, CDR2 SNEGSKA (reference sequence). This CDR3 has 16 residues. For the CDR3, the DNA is TGCAGTGCTACCAACCCCATGGGGGGGGATTCCACTGAAGCTTTCTTT. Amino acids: CSATNPMGGDSTEAFF.

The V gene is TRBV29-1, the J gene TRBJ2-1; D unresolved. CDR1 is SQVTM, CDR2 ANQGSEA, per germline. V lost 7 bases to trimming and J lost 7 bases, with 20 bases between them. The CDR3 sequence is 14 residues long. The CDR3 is CSAGSLEGWNEQFF. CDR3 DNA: TGCAGCGCTGGGTCCCTGGAAGGTTGGAATGAGCAGTTCTTC.

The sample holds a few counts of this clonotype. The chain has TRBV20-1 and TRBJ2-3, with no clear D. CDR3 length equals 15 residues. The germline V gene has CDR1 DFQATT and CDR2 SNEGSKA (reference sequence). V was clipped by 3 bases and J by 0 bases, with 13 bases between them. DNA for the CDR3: TGCAGTGCTAGCCTCGGTTTGGCTAGCACAGATACGCAGTATTTT. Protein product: CSASLGLASTDTQYF.